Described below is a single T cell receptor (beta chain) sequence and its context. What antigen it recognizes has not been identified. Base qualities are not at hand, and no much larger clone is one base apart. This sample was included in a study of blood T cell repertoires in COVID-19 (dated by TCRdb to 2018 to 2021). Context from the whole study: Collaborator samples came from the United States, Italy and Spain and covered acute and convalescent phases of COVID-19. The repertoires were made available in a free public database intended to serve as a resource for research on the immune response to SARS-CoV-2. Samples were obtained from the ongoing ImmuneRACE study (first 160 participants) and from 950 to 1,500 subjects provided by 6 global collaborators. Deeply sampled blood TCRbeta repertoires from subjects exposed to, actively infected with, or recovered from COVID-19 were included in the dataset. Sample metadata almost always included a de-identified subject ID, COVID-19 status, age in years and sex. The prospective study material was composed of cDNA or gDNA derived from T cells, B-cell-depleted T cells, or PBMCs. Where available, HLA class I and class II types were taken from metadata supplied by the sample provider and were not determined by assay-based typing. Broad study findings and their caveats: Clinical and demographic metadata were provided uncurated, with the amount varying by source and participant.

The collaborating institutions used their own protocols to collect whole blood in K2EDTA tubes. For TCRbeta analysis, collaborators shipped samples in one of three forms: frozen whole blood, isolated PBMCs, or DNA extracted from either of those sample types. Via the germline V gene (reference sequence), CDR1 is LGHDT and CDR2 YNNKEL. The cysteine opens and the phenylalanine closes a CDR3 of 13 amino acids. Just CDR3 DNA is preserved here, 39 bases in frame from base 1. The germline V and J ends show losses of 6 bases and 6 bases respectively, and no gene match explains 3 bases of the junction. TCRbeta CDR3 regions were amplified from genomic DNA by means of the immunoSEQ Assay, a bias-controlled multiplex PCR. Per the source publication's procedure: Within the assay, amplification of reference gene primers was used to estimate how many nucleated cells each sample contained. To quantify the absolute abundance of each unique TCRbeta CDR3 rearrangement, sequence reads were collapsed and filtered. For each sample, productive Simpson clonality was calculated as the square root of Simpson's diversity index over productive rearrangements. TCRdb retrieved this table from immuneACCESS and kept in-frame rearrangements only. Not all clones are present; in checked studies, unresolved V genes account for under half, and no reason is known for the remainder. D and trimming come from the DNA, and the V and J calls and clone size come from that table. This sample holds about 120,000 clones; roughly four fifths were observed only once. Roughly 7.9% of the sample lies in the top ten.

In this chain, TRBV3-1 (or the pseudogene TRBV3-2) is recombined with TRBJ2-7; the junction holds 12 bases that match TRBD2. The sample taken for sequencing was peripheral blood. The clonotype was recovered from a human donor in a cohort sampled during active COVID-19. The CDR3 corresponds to CASSSGLAGEQYF. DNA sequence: TGTGCCAGCAGTTCGGGACTAGCGGGCGAGCAGTACTTC.